The 21 T cell receptor beta chains listed next were all sequenced from one sample in a study of blood T cells in healthy people across ages. Next came a second PCR, run for roughly 6 to 11 cycles, which used a sample-barcoded 5' primer along with a J-beta primer mix. MiXCR was run by TCRdb on the 5' RACE reads, yielding one entry per CDR3 protein. The sample records under 850,000 distinct CDR3 sequences, under 40% being singletons. The sample was blood. These receptors came from a man younger than 35 in good health.

V usage is TRBV21-1 and J usage is TRBJ1-2. TRBV21-1 is a documented pseudogene. The CDR3 is made up of 13 amino acids. The CDR3 region has the DNA TGTGCCAGCAGCAAAGTGGGGAGGGGCGGCTACACCTTC. Protein product: CASSKVGRGGYTF.

This clonotype appeared a few times. This chain uses TRBV6-6 with TRBJ2-2; D not resolved. CDR3 length: 15 residues. From germline, CDR1 is MNHNY and CDR2 SVGAGI (reference sequence). Trimming removed 7 bases from V and 0 bases from J, with 12 bases in between. The CDR3 sequence: CASTPRLANTGELFF. In nucleotides, the CDR3 is TGTGCCAGCACCCCTAGGCTGGCGAACACCGGGGAGCTGTTTTTT.

The chain is built from TRBV25-1 and TRBJ2-7; TRBD2 matches 12 bases. J gave up 3 bases and V 4 bases, and 22 bases lay outside the gene matches. CDR3 length equals 21 residues. Germline-derived CDR1 and CDR2 are MGHDK and SYGVNS. CDR3: CASSGPRPSGRASTLNYEQYF. In DNA form, the CDR3 reads TGTGCCAGCAGTGGGCCCCGTCCTAGCGGGAGGGCCTCCACCTTGAACTACGAGCAGTACTTC.

This clonotype appeared once. The chain employs TRBV3-1 and TRBJ1-4; TRBD1 matches at 11 bases. V gave up 2 bases and J gave up 10 bases; unmatched junction bases: 9. The V gene's germline CDR1 is LGHDT and CDR2 YNNKEL (reference sequence). CDR3 length: 16 amino acids. CDR3 sequence reads: CASSQWTGGATVKLFF. The CDR3 DNA reads as TGTGCCAGCAGCCAATGGACAGGGGGCGCAACGGTAAAACTGTTTTTT.

This clonotype was detected ten times or more. An end of the junction differs from the germline gene, which may be a read error. The CDR3 region is CSAREGQGLETQYF. As DNA, the CDR3 is TGCAGTGCTAGAGAAGGACAGGGCCTAGAGACACAGTACTTC. This chain connects TRBV20-1 to TRBJ2-5; TRBD1 agrees at 8 bases. The V gene's germline CDR1 is DFQATT and CDR2 SNEGSKA (reference sequence). The CDR3 consists of 14 residues.

The chain joins TRBV9 to TRBJ2-1, with 7 bases that match TRBD2. The CDR3 consists of 17 residues. Germline-derived CDR1 and CDR2 are SGDLS and YYNGEE. The junction had 13 bases not matched to a gene; V was cut back by 0 bases and J by 7 bases. The CDR3 spells CASSVGGTTSYLNEQFF. The CDR3 DNA reads as TGTGCCAGCAGCGTAGGGGGGACTACCTCTTATCTGAATGAGCAGTTCTTC.

The rearrangement joins TRBV7-2 to TRBJ1-1; D not resolved. CDR1 and CDR2 from the germline V gene are SGHTA and FQGNSA. CDR3 length: 12 amino acids. Trimming cost V 1 base and J 12 bases, with 12 bases left between them. CDR3 bases: TGTGCCAGCAGCTTAGATCGGGGTGAGACTTTCTTT. Protein: CASSLDRGETFF.

This clonotype was counted only a few times. The J gene is TRBJ2-3, the V gene TRBV20-1; maybe TRBD2 (6 bases). V gave up 3 bases and J gave up 2 bases, with 15 bases separating them. From germline, CDR1 is DFQATT and CDR2 SNEGSKA (reference sequence). The CDR3 has 15 residues. Here the CDR3 reads CSASGVGGITDTQYF. DNA for the CDR3: TGCAGTGCTAGTGGGGTTGGCGGGATCACAGATACGCAGTATTTT.

This chain joins TRBV24-1 and TRBJ2-2; 9 bases agree with TRBD2. The ends lost 4 bases at V and 3 bases at J; junction bases unmatched: 5. Germline-derived CDR1 and CDR2 are KGHDR and SFDVKD. The CDR3 is 16 residues long. In DNA, the CDR3 is TGTGCCACCAGTGACCCCCGCGGGGGGGACACCGGGGAGCTGTTTTTT. It specifies CATSDPRGGDTGELFF.

This clonotype occurred many times. The chain links TRBV10-2 to TRBJ2-5; perhaps TRBD2 as D (7 bases). Germline V lookup: CDR1 WSHSY, CDR2 SAAADI. V was shortened by 8 bases and J by 5 bases, with 12 bases between the two germline ends. The CDR3 spans 12 residues. The DNA for the CDR3 is TGCGCCAGCGGGGGGGCAGGGGAGACCCAGTACTTC. Translation gives CASGGAGETQYF.

Here the CDR3 reads CASSPSGTTHYNEQYF. In DNA, the CDR3 is TGTGCCAGCAGTCCTTCCGGGACTACCCACTACAATGAGCAGTACTTC. The chain recombines TRBV28 with TRBJ2-1, with 7 bases lining up with TRBD2. The closer fit of TRBJ2-7 to the DNA end suggests the J call may be wrong. Germline CDR1 MDHEN, CDR2 SYDVKM. There are 16 residues in the CDR3.

The chain uses TRBV29-1 and TRBJ2-5; a weak D match, TRBD1 (5 bases). The DNA matches TRBJ2-7 better at its end, which makes the J call doubtful. CDR3 length: 12 residues. CDR1 is SQVTM and CDR2 is ANQGSEA in the germline V gene. DNA of the CDR3: TGCAGCGTTGGGGCGTTCAGGGACGAGCAGTACTTC. Amino acids: CSVGAFRDEQYF.

This clonotype has a handful of counts. The chain links TRBV9 to TRBJ1-5; D ambiguous. The CDR3 has 13 residues. The germline gives CDR1 SGDLS, CDR2 YYNGEE. The V end was cut by 0 bases, the J end by 9 bases, with 10 bases between. For the CDR3, the DNA is TGTGCCAGCAGCGTAGGGAGCCTTGCGCCCCAGCATTTT. Its translation is CASSVGSLAPQHF. Supplemented by reference TRBV9 and TRBJ1-5, the full variable domain reads DSGVTQTPKHLITATGQRVTLRCSPRSGDLSVYWYQQSLDQGLQFLIQYYNGEERAKGNILERFSAQQFPDLHSELNLSSLELGDSALYFCASSVGSLAPQHFGDGTRLSIL.

This clonotype has only a few counts. The gene calls are TRBV19 and TRBJ2-3; perhaps D is TRBD1 or TRBD2 (5 bases each). V was trimmed by 5 bases and J by 3 bases, leaving 15 bases between them. The CDR3 is made up of 15 amino acids. Germline CDR1 is LNHDA and CDR2 is SQIVND (reference sequence). CDR3 nucleotides: TGTGCCAGTAGTGGACGGACACGGGAAACAGATACGCAGTATTTT. It codes for CASSGRTRETDTQYF.

The chain links TRBV5-1 to TRBJ2-3; 11 positions match TRBD1. The V and J ends lost 4 bases and 0 bases, in that order; junction bases with no gene match: 4. The germline V gene has CDR1 SGHRS and CDR2 YFSETQ. CDR3 size: 16 residues. CDR3: CASSTGQGASTDTQYF. DNA of the CDR3: TGCGCCAGCAGCACCGGACAGGGGGCGAGCACAGATACGCAGTATTTT.

J is TRBJ2-7 and V is TRBV7-9, with no clear D. The germline gives CDR1 SEHNR, CDR2 FQNEAQ (reference sequence). V lost 4 bases to trimming and J lost 2 bases, with 12 bases between them. This CDR3 is 14 amino acids long. In DNA form, the CDR3 reads TGTGCCAGCAGCTCCGAGGTCGGTACCTACGAGCAGTACTTC. Encoded protein: CASSSEVGTYEQYF.

This clonotype was counted only a few times. V usage is TRBV29-1 and J usage is TRBJ1-2; a weak D match, TRBD1 (5 bases). V dropped 1 base and J dropped 8 bases, with 17 bases sitting between them. Germline CDR1 is SQVTM and CDR2 is ANQGSEA. This CDR3 is built from 14 residues. The CDR3 DNA follows: TGCAGCGTTGAAGTTGGGCAGGGATTGGGGGGCTACACCTTC. Its protein is CSVEVGQGLGGYTF.

The chain recombines TRBV12-3 or TRBV12-4 with TRBJ2-5; 9 bases are a match to TRBD1. This CDR3 comprises 15 residues. The trim removed 1 base at V and 4 bases at J, leaving 4 bases unmatched. The CDR3 DNA follows: TGTGCCAGCAGTTTAGAACAGGGGGCAGGAGAGACCCAGTACTTC. Protein product: CASSLEQGAGETQYF.

Concerning this clonotype itself: Given a much more abundant clone one base away, this may be a read error. This rearrangement joins TRBV29-1 to TRBJ2-1; D remains unclear. V was pared by 2 bases and J by 13 bases, with 18 bases between. This CDR3 is built from 13 residues. Germline loops: CDR1 SQVTM, CDR2 ANQGSEA. CDR3 nucleotides: TGCAGCGTTGAACGGTCTTACCCAAAGACCCAGTTCTTC. Its translation is CSVERSYPKTQFF.

V and J are TRBV14 and TRBJ1-1; no reliable D call. Trimming pared 1 base from V and 7 bases from J, leaving 7 bases between. This CDR3 spans 12 amino acids. Germline values: CDR1 SGHDN, CDR2 FVKESK. CDR3 residues: CASSQGFDEAFF. The CDR3 DNA follows: TGTGCCAGCAGCCAAGGTTTCGATGAAGCTTTCTTT.

This clonotype has at least ten counts. One junction end disagrees with the germline gene, perhaps due to a read error. The gene calls are TRBV12-3 or TRBV12-4 and TRBJ2-5, with D perhaps TRBD1 (5 bases). This CDR3 is built from 12 residues. The CDR3 region has the DNA TGTGCCAGCAGCTTAGGGGAAGAGACCCAGTACTTC. It specifies CASSLGEETQYF.